This T cell receptor beta chain originates from a study of blood T cell repertoires in COVID-19. Study information: Both acute and convalescent COVID-19 samples were obtained from the United States, Italy and Spain. In each case, the material was cDNA or gDNA derived from T cells, B-cell-depleted T cells, or PBMCs.

The germline V gene has CDR1 MNHNS and CDR2 SASEGT. The CDR3 length is 13 residues. Trimming pared 1 base from V and 4 bases from J, leaving 7 bases between. Original processing methods: Reference gene primer amplification yielded estimated nucleated cell counts. The data were produced by immunoSEQ multiplex PCR, yet TCRdb's version contains in-frame clones alone and is incomplete. Clone size and V and J calls were adopted from that table, with D and trimming inferred from the DNA. The data contain some 180,000 clones, about four fifths of them singletons. Seattle patient enrollment occurred during active infection, with longitudinal follow-up thereafter.

The receptor's source is a woman older than 75 with COVID-19, enrolled during active disease. Source material: peripheral blood. The V call is TRBV6-1, the J call TRBJ1-2; a possible D gene is TRBD1 (5 bases). CDR3 nucleotide sequence: TGTGCCAGCAGTGAAGGGGGGGGCTATGGCTACACCTTC. Translation gives CASSEGGGYGYTF.